This T cell receptor beta chain is drawn from a study of CD8+CD57+ T cells in acquired aplastic anemia. There are 13 residues in the CDR3. V was shortened by 4 bases and J by 2 bases, with 8 bases between the two germline ends. The TCR beta profiling, which covered VDJ combination and CDR3 sequence, was carried out using genomic DNA as the template. TCRdb ran MiXCR on the reads and lists one entry per CDR3 protein. The table lists 150,000 to 200,000 distinct CDR3 sequences, approximately 45% of them singletons. The receptor was derived from a human donor in good health. The sequencing input was sorted CD4+, CD8+, or CD8+CD57+ T cells (not recorded which) from PBMCs. The V call is TRBV12-3 or TRBV12-4, the J call TRBJ1-2; no definite D call. In DNA form, the CDR3 reads TGTGCCAGCAGTTCACAGCGAAACTATGGCTACACCTTC. This translates into CASSSQRNYGYTF.